The 7 T cell receptor beta chains reported below all come from one sample, sequenced in a study of blood T cell repertoires in COVID-19. The method was immunoSEQ multiplex PCR; TCRdb's version includes in-frame clones alone and lacks a portion of them. The sample lists about 73,000 clones; 90% were seen once. Sequencing was done on a sample of peripheral blood. The receptors come from a woman older than 75 with active or convalescent COVID-19.

The rearrangement joins TRBV4-1 to TRBJ2-7; D may be TRBD1 (5 bases). Looked up from germline, CDR1 is MGHRA and CDR2 is YSYEKL. Trimming removed 2 bases from V and 0 bases from J, with 5 bases in between. The CDR3 has 13 residues. The CDR3 region is CASSQTGSYEQYF. CDR3 bases: TGCGCCAGCAGCCAAACAGGCTCCTACGAGCAGTACTTC.

The genes are TRBV6-2 or TRBV6-3 and TRBJ2-7, with 7 positions matching TRBD1. This CDR3 region has 16 residues. The germline V gene has CDR1 MNHEY and CDR2 SVGEGT. V lost 6 bases and J lost 0; bases outside the gene matches: 11. The CDR3 bases are TGTGCCAGCAGCCGGGACAGCTTTTCAAGCTCCTACGAGCAGTACTTC. It translates to CASSRDSFSSSYEQYF.

This clone has only one observation. The chain employs TRBV12-3 or TRBV12-4 and TRBJ2-3; D is possibly TRBD2 (5 bases). V lost 5 bases and J lost 3, with 9 bases in between. There are 13 residues in the CDR3. Here the CDR3 DNA reads TGTGCCAGCAGTCTCTCGGGGACAGATACGCAGTATTTT. Its protein is CASSLSGTDTQYF.

The chain is built from TRBV28 and TRBJ2-2, with D tentatively TRBD1 (5 bases). Germline CDR1 MDHEN, CDR2 SYDVKM. The V gene lost 2 bases and the J gene lost 16 bases, with 17 bases spanning the gap. This CDR3 is 13 amino acids long. The DNA of the CDR3 is TGTGCCAGCAGTTTAGGGGCCCGAACCAATCCGTTTTTT. Its protein product is CASSLGARTNPFF.

This sequence joins TRBV28 and TRBJ1-1, with D unresolved. Germline values: CDR1 MDHEN, CDR2 SYDVKM. The germline V and J ends were trimmed by 2 bases and 1 base, with 8 bases remaining between them. This CDR3 has 14 residues. As DNA, the CDR3 is TGTGCCAGCAGTTTAGAGCCGAGGAACACTGAAGCTTTCTTT. Amino acid sequence: CASSLEPRNTEAFF.

The chain carries TRBV7-3 and TRBJ1-6; D may be TRBD1 (6 bases). The CDR3 is 16 amino acids. CDR1 is SGHTA, CDR2 FQGTGA, per germline. Between the trimmed V and J ends, which lost 1 base and 9 bases, there was a span of 16 bases. The CDR3 DNA is TGTGCCAGCAGCTTAAAGGGGGGGACATCTCCTTCACCCCTCCACTTT. Protein: CASSLKGGTSPSPLHF. Looking up the rest from reference TRBV7-3 and TRBJ1-6 gives the full variable domain: GAGVSQTPSNKVTEKGKYVELRCDPISGHTALYWYRQSLGQGPEFLIYFQGTGAADDSGLPNDRFFAVRPEGSVSTLKIQRTERGDSAVYLCASSLKGGTSPSPLHFGNGTRLTVT.

This sequence joins TRBV27 and TRBJ2-7, with 8 bases aligning to TRBD2. The germline V gene encodes CDR1 MNHEY and CDR2 SMNVEV (reference sequence). The CDR3 sequence is 16 residues long. Trimming cost V 7 bases and J 4 bases; bases outside gene matches: 15. The CDR3 DNA reads as TGTGCCAGCACCACACCGAGTGGGCGGGGGGCGTACGAGCAGTACTTC. Translating gives CASTTPSGRGAYEQYF.